The clone carrying this TCR beta chain appeared many times. This CDR3 is 16 amino acids long. V lost 6 bases and J lost 0; bases outside the gene matches: 6. CDR1 is ENHRY, CDR2 SYGVKD, per germline. Sequencing was performed with immunoSEQ multiplex PCR; in TCRdb, only in-frame clones are kept and a portion is missing. The profile covers approximately 270,000 clones, with 80% to 90% appearing a single time and approximately 2% taken by the ten largest. The record originates from a study of blood T cell repertoires in COVID-19. This chain connects TRBV10-3 to TRBJ2-2; 8 nucleotides agree with TRBD2. Sequencing was done on a sample of PBMCs or T cells enriched from blood (not recorded which). This receptor was obtained from a woman aged 45-60 years who had recovered from COVID-19. The DNA for the CDR3 is TGTGCCATCAGCGCCCTAGCGGGCCCGAACACCGGGGAGCTGTTTTTT. Protein product: CAISALAGPNTGELFF.